This T cell receptor beta chain derives from a study of cytomegalovirus exposure and HLA in healthy donors. Turning to the study itself: Out of about 190 million T cells, an earlier analysis found fewer than 140 million unique TCR beta sequences in total.

PCR used 60 Vbeta primers and 13 Jbeta primers. Measured with immunoSEQ multiplex PCR; TCRdb has only the in-frame clones, and not every one. Recorded for this sample: 55,000 to 75,000 clones. The CDR3 spans 11 residues. CDR1 is ENHRY and CDR2 is SYGVKD in the germline V gene. Trimming shortened V by 6 bases and J by 4 bases, and 7 bases separated the two germline ends. Concerning this clone itself: Its antigen is not known. Different DNA sequences within this sample yield the same CDR3.

Study-level findings and limits: Later analysis reportedly placed an Asian-associated ancestry cluster below the approximately 730-donor mean in N-insertions.

The sample was PBMCs. The receptor's source is a male donor in good health and CMV-seronegative. V usage is TRBV10-3 and J usage is TRBJ2-7, with a weak D call TRBD1 (5 bases). DNA for the CDR3: TGTGCCATCAGGGACACGTACGAGCAGTACTTC. Its protein is CAIRDTYEQYF.